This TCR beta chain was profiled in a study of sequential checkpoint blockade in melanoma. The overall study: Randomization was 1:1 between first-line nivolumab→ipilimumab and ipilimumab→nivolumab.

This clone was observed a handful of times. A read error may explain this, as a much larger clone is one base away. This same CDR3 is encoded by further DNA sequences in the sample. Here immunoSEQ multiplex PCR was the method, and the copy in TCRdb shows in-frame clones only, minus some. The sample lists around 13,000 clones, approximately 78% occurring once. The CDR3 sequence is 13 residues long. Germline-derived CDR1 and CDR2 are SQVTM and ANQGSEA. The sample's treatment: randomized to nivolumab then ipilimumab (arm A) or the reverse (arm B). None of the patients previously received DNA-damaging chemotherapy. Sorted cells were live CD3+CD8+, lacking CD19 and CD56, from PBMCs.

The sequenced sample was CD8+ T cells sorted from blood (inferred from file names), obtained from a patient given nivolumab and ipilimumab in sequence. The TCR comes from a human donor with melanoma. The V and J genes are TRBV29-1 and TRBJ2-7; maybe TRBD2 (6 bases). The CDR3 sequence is CSAELAGAWEQYF. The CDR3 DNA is TGCAGCGCTGAACTAGCTGGAGCTTGGGAGCAGTACTTC.